This T cell receptor beta chain is from a study of blood T cell repertoires in COVID-19. Turning to the study itself: From T cells, B-cell-depleted T cells, or PBMCs came the material, which was cDNA or gDNA.

The CDR3 extends over 15 amino acids. The J segment lost 4 bases and the V segment lost 4 bases, leaving 6 bases of the junction unmatched. Germline values: CDR1 SGHTA, CDR2 FQGNSA. Per the original methods: How many nucleated cells were present was estimated from reference gene primer amplification. Clones were read by immunoSEQ multiplex PCR, and TCRdb kept only the in-frame ones, dropping some. V and J calls and clone size are copied from that table; D and trimming were computed from the DNA. The data hold about 250,000 clones, with approximately 80% observed a single time. The chain links TRBV7-2 to TRBJ2-5; 10 nucleotides match TRBD1. The sequencing sample was made of peripheral blood. The sequence was obtained from a woman aged 40-49 years with active or convalescent COVID-19. CDR3 protein: CASSSGQGSRETQYF. The CDR3, as DNA: TGTGCCAGCAGCTCGGGACAGGGGAGTCGAGAGACCCAGTACTTC.